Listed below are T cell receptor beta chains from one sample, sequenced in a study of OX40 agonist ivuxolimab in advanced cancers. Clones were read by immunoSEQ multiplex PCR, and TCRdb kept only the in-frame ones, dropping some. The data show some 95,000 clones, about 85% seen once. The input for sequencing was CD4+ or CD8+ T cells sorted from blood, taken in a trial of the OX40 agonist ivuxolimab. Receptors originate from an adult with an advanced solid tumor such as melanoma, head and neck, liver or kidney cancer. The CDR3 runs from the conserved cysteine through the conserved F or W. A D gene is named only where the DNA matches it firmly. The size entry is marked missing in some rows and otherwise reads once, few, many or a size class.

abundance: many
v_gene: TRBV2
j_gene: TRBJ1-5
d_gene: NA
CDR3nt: TGTGCCAGCAGTACCCCAGCGTATAGCAATCAGCCCCAGCATTTT
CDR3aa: CASSTPAYSNQPQHF

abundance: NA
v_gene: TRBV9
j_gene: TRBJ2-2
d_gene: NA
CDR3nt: TGTGCCAGCAGCGCCTCAATCGGCAGGGCCGGCACCGGGGAGCTGTTTTTT
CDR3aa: CASSASIGRAGTGELFF

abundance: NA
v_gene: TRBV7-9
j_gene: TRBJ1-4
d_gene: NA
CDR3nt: TGTGCCAGCAGCTGGGGTGGGGATGAAAAACTGTTTTTT
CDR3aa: CASSWGGDEKLFF

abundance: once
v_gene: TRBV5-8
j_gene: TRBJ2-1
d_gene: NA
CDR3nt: TGTGCCAGCAGCTTGGATCTCTCCTCCTACAATGAGCAGTTCTTC
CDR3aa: CASSLDLSSYNEQFF

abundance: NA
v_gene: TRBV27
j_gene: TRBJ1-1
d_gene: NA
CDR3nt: TGTGCCAGCAGTTTCTTAGGGGAGGGCACTGAAGCTTTCTTT
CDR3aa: CASSFLGEGTEAFF

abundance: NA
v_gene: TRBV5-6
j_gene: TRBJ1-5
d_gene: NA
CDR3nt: TGTGCCAGCAGCTTGGGGCACGGTATCTTGCGGGGCAATCAGCCCCAGCATTTT
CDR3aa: CASSLGHGILRGNQPQHF

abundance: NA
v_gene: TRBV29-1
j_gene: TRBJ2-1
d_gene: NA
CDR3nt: TGCAGCGTTGAAATCCCCTACAGTTTAATGAGCTCCTACAATGAGCAGTTCTTC
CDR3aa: CSVEIPYSLMSSYNEQFF

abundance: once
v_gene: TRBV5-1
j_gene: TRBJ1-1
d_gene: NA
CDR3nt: TGCGCCAGCAGTATGTCCGATCTCACTGAAGCTTTCTTT
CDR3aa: CASSMSDLTEAFF

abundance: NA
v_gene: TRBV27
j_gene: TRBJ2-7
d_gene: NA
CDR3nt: TGTGCCAGCAGTGACGGCTGGGATGGGTACGAGCAGTACTTC
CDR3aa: CASSDGWDGYEQYF

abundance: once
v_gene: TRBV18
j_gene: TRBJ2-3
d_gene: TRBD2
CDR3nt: TGTGCCGGCTCTCCAAATGGAGCGGGAGGAGATACGCAGTATTTT
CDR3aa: CAGSPNGAGGDTQYF

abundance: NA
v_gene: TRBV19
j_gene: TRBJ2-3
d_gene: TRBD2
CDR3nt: TGTGCCAGTAGTTTCAGCGGGAGTATCGCAGATACGCAGTATTTT
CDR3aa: CASSFSGSIADTQYF

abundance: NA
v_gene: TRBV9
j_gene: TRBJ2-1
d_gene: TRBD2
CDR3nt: TGTGCCAGCAGCAGAAGCGGGAGTGGCTACAATGAGCAGTTCTTC
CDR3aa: CASSRSGSGYNEQFF

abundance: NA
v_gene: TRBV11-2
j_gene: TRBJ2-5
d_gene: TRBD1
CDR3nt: TGTGCCAGCAGCTTCGGACAGGGGGAGACCCAGTACTTC
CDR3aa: CASSFGQGETQYF

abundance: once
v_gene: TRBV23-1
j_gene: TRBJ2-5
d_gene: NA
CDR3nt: TGCGCCAGCAGTCAATCGGTTAACAGGGCCCAAGGGACCCAGTACTTC
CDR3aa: CASSQSVNRAQGTQYF

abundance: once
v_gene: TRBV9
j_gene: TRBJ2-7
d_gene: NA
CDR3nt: TGTGCCAGCAGCGTAGGCAGGACTAATTACGAGCAGTACTTC
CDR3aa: CASSVGRTNYEQYF

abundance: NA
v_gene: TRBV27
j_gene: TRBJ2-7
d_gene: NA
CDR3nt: TGTGCCAGCACCATAAGGGGTAGAGGCAGGCCCTACGAGCAGTACTTC
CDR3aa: CASTIRGRGRPYEQYF

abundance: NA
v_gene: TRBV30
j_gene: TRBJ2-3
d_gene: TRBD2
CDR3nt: TGTGCCTCTAGCGGGGATGGAGACGATACGCAGTATTTT
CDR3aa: CASSGDGDDTQYF

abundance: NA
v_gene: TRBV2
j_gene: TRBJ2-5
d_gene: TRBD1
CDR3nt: TGTGCCAGCAGTCAGTACAGGGGGCGAGAGACCCAGTACTTC
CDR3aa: CASSQYRGRETQYF

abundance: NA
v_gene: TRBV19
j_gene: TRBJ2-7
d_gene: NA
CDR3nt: TGTGCCAGTAGTATAGATACAGGTATTTCCTCCTACGAGCAGTACTTC
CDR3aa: CASSIDTGISSYEQYF

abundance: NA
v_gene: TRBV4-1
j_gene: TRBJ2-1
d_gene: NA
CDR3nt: TGCGCCAGCAGCCCCGAAAGGGGGGGCGAAGAGCAGTTCTTC
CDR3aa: CASSPERGGEEQFF

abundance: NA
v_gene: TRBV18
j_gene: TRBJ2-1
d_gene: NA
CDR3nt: TGTGCCAGCTTGAGGGCTCAGGCAGAGAATGAGCAGTTCTTC
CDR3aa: CASLRAQAENEQFF

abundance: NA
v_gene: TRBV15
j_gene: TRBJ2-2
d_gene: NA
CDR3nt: TGTGCCACCAGATCAGGGGGGCTAACCGGGGAGCTGTTTTTT
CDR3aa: CATRSGGLTGELFF

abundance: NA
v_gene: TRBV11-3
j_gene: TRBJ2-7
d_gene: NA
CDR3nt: TGTGCCAGCAGCTTAGAAGTATTGTACGAGCAGTACTTC
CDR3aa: CASSLEVLYEQYF

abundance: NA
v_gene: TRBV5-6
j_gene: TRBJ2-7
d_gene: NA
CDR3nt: TGTGCCAGCAGCTTAATGGGGAGTACCCGGGAGTTTGACGAGCAGTACTTC
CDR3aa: CASSLMGSTREFDEQYF

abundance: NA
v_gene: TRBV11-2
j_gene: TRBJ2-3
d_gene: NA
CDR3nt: TGTGCCAGCACCCAGGGCTACACAGATACGCAGTATTTT
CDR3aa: CASTQGYTDTQYF